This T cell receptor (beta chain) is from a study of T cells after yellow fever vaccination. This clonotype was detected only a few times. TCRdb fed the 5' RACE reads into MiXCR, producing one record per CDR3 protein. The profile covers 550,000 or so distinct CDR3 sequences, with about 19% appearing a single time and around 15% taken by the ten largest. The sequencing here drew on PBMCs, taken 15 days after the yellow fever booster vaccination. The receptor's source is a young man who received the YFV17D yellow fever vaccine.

The CDR3 spells CASSLQGPLKGYNEQFF. The DNA of the CDR3 is TGTGCCAGCAGCCTCCAGGGACCCTTAAAGGGATACAATGAGCAGTTCTTC. The chain links TRBV3-1 to TRBJ2-1; D could derive from TRBD1 or TRBD2 (5 bases each). The CDR3 is made up of 17 amino acids. V dropped 4 bases and J dropped 4 bases, with 20 bases sitting between them. Germline CDR1 and CDR2: LGHDT and YNNKEL (reference sequence).